This TCR beta chain was recorded in a study of beta chain features in type 1 diabetes. Looking at the study overall: Age and gender were similar between patients and healthy donors, as were cell yields. Study-level points and caveats: cDNA sequencing could over-represent cells with high TCR expression. The VDJ junctions of type 1 diabetes patients carried fewer insertions and more deletions.

Reverse transcribing all isolated RNA meant expressed TCRB transcripts were sequenced. Generated by immunoSEQ multiplex PCR, the TCRdb table keeps only in-frame clones and is missing some. The sample records 900,000 or so clones, around a sixth being singletons. To note about this clone: What it recognizes is unknown.

The germline V gene has CDR1 SGHNT and CDR2 YYREEE (reference sequence). This CDR3 is built from 15 residues. Losses at the gene ends were 0 bases for V and 3 bases for J; bases not matched to a gene: 4. Populations obtained by sorting all exceeded 98% purity. The TCR sequence derives from a woman aged 18-29 years in good health. The sample consisted of naive CD4+ T cells from blood. V and J are TRBV5-4 and TRBJ2-7; TRBD2 matches at 9 bases. The DNA of the CDR3 is TGTGCCAGCAGCTTGGCTGGCGGGAGGGGCTACGAGCAGTACTTC. Protein product: CASSLAGGRGYEQYF.